The 16 T cell receptor beta chains reported below all come from one sample, sequenced in a study of T cell changes during pregnancy in multiple sclerosis. The assay was immunoSEQ multiplex PCR, and TCRdb's table has in-frame clones only and misses some. The sample has about 79,000 clones; 90% to 95% are singletons. The input for sequencing was peripheral blood, taken in the second trimester of pregnancy. The receptors come from a female donor in good health, enrolled as a control in a pregnancy study.

The rearrangement links TRBV7-9 to TRBJ2-3, with TRBD1 matching 7 bases. V was pared by 5 bases and J by 4 bases, with 6 bases of the junction left unmatched. Germline V gene sequence: CDR1 SEHNR, CDR2 FQNEAQ (reference sequence). This CDR3 is 14 amino acids long. The CDR3 nucleotides read TGTGCCAGCAGCCTACGACAGGGTTCAGATACGCAGTATTTT. Protein: CASSLRQGSDTQYF.

This chain uses TRBV7-8 with TRBJ2-7, with 8 nucleotides matching TRBD2. The CDR3 is made up of 13 amino acids. The J segment lost 2 bases and the V segment lost 8 bases, leaving 5 bases of the junction unmatched. Germline V gene data show CDR1 as SGHVS and CDR2 as FQNEAQ. The CDR3 loop is CASSRGGTYEQYF. The CDR3 nucleotides read TGTGCCAGCTCTCGGGGGGGCACCTACGAGCAGTACTTC.

The chain has TRBV29-1 and TRBJ1-4; D remains ambiguous. The CDR3 totals 12 residues. Trimming removed 4 bases from V and 8 bases from J, with 11 bases in between. The germline CDR1 and CDR2 sequences are SQVTM and ANQGSEA. As DNA, the CDR3 is TGCAGCGTTGGTAGCATCGGCGAAAAACTGTTTTTT. It specifies CSVGSIGEKLFF. The whole variable domain, filled in from reference TRBV29-1 and TRBJ1-4, reads SAVISQKPSRDICQRGTSLTIQCQVDSQVTMMFWYRQQPGQSLTLIATANQGSEATYESGFVIDKFPISRPNLTFSTLTVSNMSPEDSSIYLCSVGSIGEKLFFGSGTQLSVL.

The table lists this clone with a count of one. V and J are TRBV13 and TRBJ1-1; 8 bases agree with TRBD1. The CDR3 totals 16 residues. Looked up from germline, CDR1 is PRHDT and CDR2 is FYEKMQ (reference sequence). With 2 bases clipped from V and 3 bases from J, the junction kept 8 bases outside the gene matches. The CDR3 DNA reads TGTGCCAGCAGCTTACCGGCAGGGGGCACGTACACTGAAGCTTTCTTT. Translating it yields CASSLPAGGTYTEAFF. The full variable domain, rest sourced from reference TRBV13 and TRBJ1-1, is AAGVIQSPRHLIKEKRETATLKCYPIPRHDTVYWYQQGPGQDPQFLISFYEKMQSDKGSIPDRFSAQQFSDYHSELNMSSLELGDSALYFCASSLPAGGTYTEAFFGQGTRLTVV.

The chain employs TRBV27 and TRBJ2-5; 8 bases agree with TRBD1. This CDR3 has 15 residues. In germline, CDR1 is MNHEY, CDR2 SMNVEV (reference sequence). The V gene end was trimmed by 3 bases and the J gene end by 2 bases; junction bases not matched to a gene: 5. The CDR3: CASSFSTGAQETQYF. In nucleotides, the CDR3 is TGTGCCAGCAGTTTTTCGACAGGGGCGCAAGAGACCCAGTACTTC.

The chain uses TRBV5-1 and TRBJ1-1; D may be TRBD1 (6 bases). CDR1 SGHRS and CDR2 YFSETQ come from the germline V gene. Trimming took off 0 bases at V and 4 bases at J, with 13 bases between the two ends. The CDR3 is 15 residues long. The CDR3 sequence is CASSLAEPGATEAFF. CDR3 nucleotide sequence: TGCGCCAGCAGCTTGGCCGAACCAGGGGCCACTGAAGCTTTCTTT.

Only one count was recorded for this clone. The chain combines TRBV7-9 with TRBJ2-1, with a possible D match to TRBD1 (5 bases). V dropped 5 bases and J dropped 5 bases, with 19 bases sitting between them. Germline loops: CDR1 SEHNR, CDR2 FQNEAQ (reference sequence). The CDR3 covers 16 residues. CDR3 bases: TGTGCCAGCAGCCCTTTTTTTAGGGGTCGTAACAATGAGCAGTTCTTC. Protein product: CASSPFFRGRNNEQFF.

J is TRBJ1-6 and V is TRBV30; D not certain. Germline CDR1 reads GTSNPN; CDR2 reads SVGIG (reference sequence). V lost 4 bases and J 6 bases, leaving 13 bases between the germline ends. The length of the CDR3 is 14 residues. CDR3 in amino acids: CAWMRVRGNSPLHF. CDR3 DNA sequence: TGTGCCTGGATGAGGGTTCGCGGTAATTCACCCCTCCACTTT.

The V and J genes are TRBV7-9 and TRBJ1-2; weak D call: TRBD1 (6 bases). Germline CDR1 SEHNR, CDR2 FQNEAQ (reference sequence). Between the trimmed V and J ends, which lost 6 bases and 4 bases, there was a span of 9 bases. CDR3 length equals 12 residues. CDR3 region: CASRGASYGYTF. For the CDR3, the DNA is TGTGCCAGCAGGGGGGCAAGCTATGGCTACACCTTC.

This chain uses TRBV14 with TRBJ1-1; the D gene is possibly TRBD1 (6 bases). The CDR3 is made up of 13 amino acids. The germline V and J ends were trimmed by 4 bases and 6 bases, with 12 bases remaining between them. Germline values: CDR1 SGHDN, CDR2 FVKESK. The CDR3 spells CASSRVGAAEAFF. In DNA, the CDR3 is TGTGCCAGCAGCCGGGTGGGGGCTGCTGAAGCTTTCTTT.

This clone was observed a single time. The chain has TRBV11-2 and TRBJ1-2; 7 bases align to TRBD1. V gave up 5 bases and J gave up 3 bases; unmatched junction bases: 9. The CDR3 has 15 residues. The germline V gene encodes CDR1 SGHAT and CDR2 FQNNGV. CDR3 DNA: TGTGCCAGCAGCCCACGGGAGGGGGCGGACTATGGCTACACCTTC. Encoded protein: CASSPREGADYGYTF.

This chain links TRBV7-2 with TRBJ2-7; 9 nucleotides line up with TRBD2. V trimming: 0 bases; J trimming: 5 bases; junction bases outside the gene matches: 8. Germline-derived CDR1 and CDR2 are SGHTA and FQGNSA. The CDR3 sequence is 16 residues long. Written as DNA, the CDR3 is TGTGCCAGCAGCTTAGCCGGGGCTAGCGGGGCTGACGAGCAGTACTTC. This codes for CASSLAGASGADEQYF.

The count of this clone is one. V gene TRBV29-1 combines with J gene TRBJ1-1, with D possibly being TRBD1 (5 bases). V was pared by 5 bases and J by 4 bases, with 14 bases between. This CDR3 is built from 13 residues. The germline CDR1 and CDR2 sequences are SQVTM and ANQGSEA. As DNA, the CDR3 is TGCAGCGTTCTACCCCCAAGGGGCACTGAAGCTTTCTTT. This translates into CSVLPPRGTEAFF.

V gene TRBV4-3 combines with J gene TRBJ1-2, with a possible D match to TRBD1 (5 bases). The CDR3 consists of 14 residues. Germline lookup yields CDR1 LGHNA and CDR2 YSLEER. V gave up 4 bases and J gave up 4 bases, with 13 bases separating them. CDR3 sequence reads: CASSRGHSLYGYTF. The CDR3 bases are TGCGCCAGCAGCCGAGGACACAGCCTCTATGGCTACACCTTC.

The J gene is TRBJ2-3, the V gene TRBV18; 15 positions match TRBD2. This CDR3 spans 18 amino acids. Looked up from germline, CDR1 is KGHSH and CDR2 is LQKENI. V dropped 3 bases and J dropped 3; count of bases not matched to a gene: 7. The CDR3 sequence: CASSPGLAGGPRTDTQYF. The CDR3, as DNA: TGTGCCAGCTCACCTGGACTAGCGGGGGGGCCTAGGACAGATACGCAGTATTTT.

The rearrangement uses TRBV4-2 and TRBJ2-7; D may be TRBD1 (5 bases). Germline V CDR1 and CDR2: LGHNA, YNFKEQ. The CDR3 loop spans 14 amino acids. V gave up 3 bases and J gave up 0 bases, with 9 bases separating them. Here the CDR3 reads CASSHGDSSYEQYF. The CDR3 DNA reads as TGTGCCAGCAGCCATGGCGACAGCTCCTACGAGCAGTACTTC.